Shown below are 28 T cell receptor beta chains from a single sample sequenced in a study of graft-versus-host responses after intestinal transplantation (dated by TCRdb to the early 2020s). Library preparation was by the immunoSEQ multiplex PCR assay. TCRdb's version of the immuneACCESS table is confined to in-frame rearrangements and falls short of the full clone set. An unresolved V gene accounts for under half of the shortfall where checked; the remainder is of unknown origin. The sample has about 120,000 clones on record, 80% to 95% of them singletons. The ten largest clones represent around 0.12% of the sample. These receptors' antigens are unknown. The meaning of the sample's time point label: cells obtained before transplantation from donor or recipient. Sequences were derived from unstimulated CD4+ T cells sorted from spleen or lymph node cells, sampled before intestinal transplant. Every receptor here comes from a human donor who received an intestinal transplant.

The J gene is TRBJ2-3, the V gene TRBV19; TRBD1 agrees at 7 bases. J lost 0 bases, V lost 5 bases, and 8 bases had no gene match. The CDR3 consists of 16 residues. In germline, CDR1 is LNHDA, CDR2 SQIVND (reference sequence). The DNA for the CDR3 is TGTGCCAGTAGTCCCCTGAGGGGGCAAAGCACAGATACGCAGTATTTT. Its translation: CASSPLRGQSTDTQYF.

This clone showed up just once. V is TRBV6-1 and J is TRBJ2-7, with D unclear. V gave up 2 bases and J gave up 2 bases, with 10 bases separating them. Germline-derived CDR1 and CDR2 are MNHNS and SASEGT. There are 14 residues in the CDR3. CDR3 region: CASSESLRAYEQYF. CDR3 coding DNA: TGTGCCAGCAGTGAAAGCCTTCGAGCCTACGAGCAGTACTTC.

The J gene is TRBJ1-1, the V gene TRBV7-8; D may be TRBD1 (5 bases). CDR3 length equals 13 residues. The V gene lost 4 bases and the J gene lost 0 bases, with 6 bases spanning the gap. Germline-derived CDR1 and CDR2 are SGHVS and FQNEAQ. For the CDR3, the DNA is TGTGCCAGCAGCTCGACAGTGAACACTGAAGCTTTCTTT. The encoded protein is CASSSTVNTEAFF.

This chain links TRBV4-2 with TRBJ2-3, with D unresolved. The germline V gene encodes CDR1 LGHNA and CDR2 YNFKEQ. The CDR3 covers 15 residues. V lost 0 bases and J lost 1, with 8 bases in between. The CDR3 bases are TGTGCCAGCAGCCAAGACGGGCCTCGCACAGATACGCAGTATTTT. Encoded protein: CASSQDGPRTDTQYF.

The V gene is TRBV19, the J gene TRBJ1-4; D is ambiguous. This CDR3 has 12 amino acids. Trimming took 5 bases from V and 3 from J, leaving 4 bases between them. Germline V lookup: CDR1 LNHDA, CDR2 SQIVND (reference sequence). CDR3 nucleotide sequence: TGTGCCAGTAGTGGCCCTAATGAAAAACTGTTTTTT. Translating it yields CASSGPNEKLFF. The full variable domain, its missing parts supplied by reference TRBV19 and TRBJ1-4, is DGGITQSPKYLFRKEGQNVTLSCEQNLNHDAMYWYRQDPGQGLRLIYYSQIVNDFQKGDIAEGYSVSREKKESFPLTVTSAQKNPTAFYLCASSGPNEKLFFGSGTQLSVL.

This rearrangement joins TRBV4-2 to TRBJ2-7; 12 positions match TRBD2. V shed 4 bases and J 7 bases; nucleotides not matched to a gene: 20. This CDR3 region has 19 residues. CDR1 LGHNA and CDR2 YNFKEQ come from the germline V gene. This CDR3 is CASSRTLGLAGFRFGEQYF. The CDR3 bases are TGTGCCAGCAGCCGAACCCTAGGACTAGCGGGGTTCCGATTTGGGGAGCAGTACTTC.

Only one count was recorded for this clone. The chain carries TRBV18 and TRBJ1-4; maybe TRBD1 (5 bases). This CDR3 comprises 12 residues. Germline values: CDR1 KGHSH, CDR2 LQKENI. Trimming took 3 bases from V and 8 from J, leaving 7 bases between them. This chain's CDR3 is CASSPGREKLFF. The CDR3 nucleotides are TGTGCCAGCTCACCGGGGCGAGAAAAACTGTTTTTT. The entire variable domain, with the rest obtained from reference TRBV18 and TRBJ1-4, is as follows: NAGVMQNPRHLVRRRGQEARLRCSPMKGHSHVYWYRQLPEEGLKFMVYLQKENIIDESGMPKERFSAEFPKEGPSILRIQQVVRGDSAAYFCASSPGREKLFFGSGTQLSVL.

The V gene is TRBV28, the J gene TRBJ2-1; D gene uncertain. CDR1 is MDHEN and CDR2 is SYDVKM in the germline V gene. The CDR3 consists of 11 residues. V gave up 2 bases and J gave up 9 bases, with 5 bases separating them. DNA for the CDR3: TGTGCCAGCAGTTTAGGGGTTGAGCAGTTCTTC. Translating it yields CASSLGVEQFF.

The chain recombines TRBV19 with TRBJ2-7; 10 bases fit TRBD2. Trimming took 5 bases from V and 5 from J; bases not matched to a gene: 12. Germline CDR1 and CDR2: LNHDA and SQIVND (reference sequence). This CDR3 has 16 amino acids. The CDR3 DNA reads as TGTGCCAGTAGTGACCCCAGCGGGAGGGCCACGGACGAGCAGTACTTC. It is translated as CASSDPSGRATDEQYF.

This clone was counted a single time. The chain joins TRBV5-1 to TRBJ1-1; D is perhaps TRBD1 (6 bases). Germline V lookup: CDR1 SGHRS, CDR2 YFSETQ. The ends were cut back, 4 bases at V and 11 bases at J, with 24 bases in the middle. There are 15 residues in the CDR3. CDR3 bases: TGCGCCAGCAGCATAACCACGGGACACGCCTCAGGGGCTTTCTTT. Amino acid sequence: CASSITTGHASGAFF.

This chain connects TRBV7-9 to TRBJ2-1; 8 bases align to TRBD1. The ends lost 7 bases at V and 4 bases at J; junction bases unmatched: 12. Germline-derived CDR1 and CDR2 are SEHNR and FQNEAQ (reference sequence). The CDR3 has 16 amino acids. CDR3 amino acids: CASTLGGTGGYNEQFF. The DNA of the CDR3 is TGTGCCAGCACCCTAGGGGGGACAGGAGGTTACAATGAGCAGTTCTTC.

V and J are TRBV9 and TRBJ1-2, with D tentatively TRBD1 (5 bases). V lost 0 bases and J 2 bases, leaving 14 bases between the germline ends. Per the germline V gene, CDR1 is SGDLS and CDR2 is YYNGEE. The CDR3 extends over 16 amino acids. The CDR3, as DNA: TGTGCCAGCAGCGTAGGACGGATGGGACCCAACTATGGCTACACCTTC. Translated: CASSVGRMGPNYGYTF.

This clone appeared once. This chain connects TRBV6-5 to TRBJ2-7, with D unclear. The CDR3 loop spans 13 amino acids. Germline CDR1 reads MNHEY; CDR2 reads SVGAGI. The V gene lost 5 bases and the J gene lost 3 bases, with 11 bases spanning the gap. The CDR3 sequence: CASSPDGFYEQYF. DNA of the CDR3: TGTGCCAGCAGTCCGGACGGCTTCTACGAGCAGTACTTC.

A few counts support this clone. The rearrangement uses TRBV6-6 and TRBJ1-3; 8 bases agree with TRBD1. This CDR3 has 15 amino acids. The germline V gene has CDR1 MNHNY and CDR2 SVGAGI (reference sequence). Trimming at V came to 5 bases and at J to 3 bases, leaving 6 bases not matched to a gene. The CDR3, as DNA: TGTGCCAGCAGTAAACAGGGGGAGATTGGAAACACCATATATTTT. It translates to CASSKQGEIGNTIYF.

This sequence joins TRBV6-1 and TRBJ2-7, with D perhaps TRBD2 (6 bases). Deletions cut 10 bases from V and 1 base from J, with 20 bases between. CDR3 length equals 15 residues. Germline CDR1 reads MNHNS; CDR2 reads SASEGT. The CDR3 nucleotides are TGTGCCATCACCCCCGGGACTGGAGCTTCCTACGAGCAGTACTTC. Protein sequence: CAITPGTGASYEQYF.

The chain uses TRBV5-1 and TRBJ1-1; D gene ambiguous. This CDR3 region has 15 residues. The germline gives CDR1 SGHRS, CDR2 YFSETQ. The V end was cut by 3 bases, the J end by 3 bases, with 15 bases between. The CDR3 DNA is TGCGCCAGCAGCTGGGCCGCAGTTCGAGACACTGAAGCTTTCTTT. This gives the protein CASSWAAVRDTEAFF.

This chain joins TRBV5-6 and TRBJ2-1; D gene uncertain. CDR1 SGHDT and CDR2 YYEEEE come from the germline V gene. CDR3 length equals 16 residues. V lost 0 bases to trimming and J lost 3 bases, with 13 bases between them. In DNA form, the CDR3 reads TGTGCCAGCAGCTTGGGAGGACCCTCCTTCTACAATGAGCAGTTCTTC. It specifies CASSLGGPSFYNEQFF.

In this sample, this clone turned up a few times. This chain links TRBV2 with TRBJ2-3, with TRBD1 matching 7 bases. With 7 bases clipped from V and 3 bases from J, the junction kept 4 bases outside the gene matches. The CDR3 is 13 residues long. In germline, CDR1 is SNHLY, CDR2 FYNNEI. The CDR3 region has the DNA TGTGCCAGCATGAGGGGGCTGACAGATACGCAGTATTTT. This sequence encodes CASMRGLTDTQYF.

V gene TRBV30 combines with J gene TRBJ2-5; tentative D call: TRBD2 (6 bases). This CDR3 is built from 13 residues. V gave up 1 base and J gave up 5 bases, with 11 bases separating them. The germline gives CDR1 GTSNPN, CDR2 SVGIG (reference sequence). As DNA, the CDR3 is TGTGCCTGGAGTGGGGGACTTGGGGAGACCCAGTACTTC. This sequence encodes CAWSGGLGETQYF.

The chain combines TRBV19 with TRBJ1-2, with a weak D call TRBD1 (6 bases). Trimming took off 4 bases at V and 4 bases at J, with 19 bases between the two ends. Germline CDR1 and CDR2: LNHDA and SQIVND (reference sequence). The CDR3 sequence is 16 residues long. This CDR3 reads CASSRRTGRGTYGYTF. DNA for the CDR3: TGTGCCAGTAGTAGGAGAACAGGGAGAGGGACCTATGGCTACACCTTC.

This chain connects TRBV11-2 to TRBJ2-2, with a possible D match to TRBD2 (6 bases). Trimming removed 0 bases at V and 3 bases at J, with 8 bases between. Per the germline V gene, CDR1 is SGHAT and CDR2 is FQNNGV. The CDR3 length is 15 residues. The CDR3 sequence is CASSLEGLDTGELFF. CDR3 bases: TGTGCCAGCAGCTTAGAGGGACTCGACACCGGGGAGCTGTTTTTT.

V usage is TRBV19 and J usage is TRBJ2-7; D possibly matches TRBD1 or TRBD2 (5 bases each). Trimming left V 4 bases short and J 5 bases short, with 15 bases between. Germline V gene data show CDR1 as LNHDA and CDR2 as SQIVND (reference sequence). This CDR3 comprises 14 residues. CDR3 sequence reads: CASSTLSRDHEQYF. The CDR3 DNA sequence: TGTGCCAGTAGTACCCTGAGCAGGGACCACGAGCAGTACTTC.

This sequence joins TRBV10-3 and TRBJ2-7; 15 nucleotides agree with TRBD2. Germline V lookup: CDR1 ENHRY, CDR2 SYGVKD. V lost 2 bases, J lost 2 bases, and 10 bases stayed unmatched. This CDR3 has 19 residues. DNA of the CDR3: TGTGCCATCAGTGAGAAGGGACTAGCGGGAGGCTACCAAACCTACGAGCAGTACTTC. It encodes CAISEKGLAGGYQTYEQYF.

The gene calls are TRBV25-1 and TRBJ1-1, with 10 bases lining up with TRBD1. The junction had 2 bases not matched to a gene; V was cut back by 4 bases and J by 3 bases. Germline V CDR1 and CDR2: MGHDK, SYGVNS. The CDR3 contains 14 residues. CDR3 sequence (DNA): TGTGCCAGCAGTGGTGACAGGGGGCACACTGAAGCTTTCTTT. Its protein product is CASSGDRGHTEAFF. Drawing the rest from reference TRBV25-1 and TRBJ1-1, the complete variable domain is EADIYQTPRYLVIGTGKKITLECSQTMGHDKMYWYQQDPGMELHLIHYSYGVNSTEKGDLSSESTVSRIRTEHFPLTLESARPSHTSQYLCASSGDRGHTEAFFGQGTRLTVV.

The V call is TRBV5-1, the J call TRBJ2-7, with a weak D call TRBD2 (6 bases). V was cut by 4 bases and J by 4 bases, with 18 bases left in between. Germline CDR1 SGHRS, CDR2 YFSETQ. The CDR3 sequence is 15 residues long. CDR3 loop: CASSPRHSGNYEQYF. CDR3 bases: TGCGCCAGCAGCCCGCGTCATAGCGGTAATTACGAGCAGTACTTC.

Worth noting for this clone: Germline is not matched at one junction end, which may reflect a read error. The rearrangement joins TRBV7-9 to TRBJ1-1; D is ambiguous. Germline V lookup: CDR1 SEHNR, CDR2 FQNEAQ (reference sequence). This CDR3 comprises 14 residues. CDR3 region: CASSLNSGNAEAFF. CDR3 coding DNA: TGTGCCAGCAGCTTAAATTCCGGGAACGCTGAAGCTTTCTTT. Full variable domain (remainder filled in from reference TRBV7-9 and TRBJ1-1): DTGVSQNPRHKITKRGQNVTFRCDPISEHNRLYWYRQTLGQGPEFLTYFQNEAQLEKSRLLSDRFSAERPKGSFSTLEIQRTEQGDSAMYLCASSLNSGNAEAFFGQGTRLTVV.

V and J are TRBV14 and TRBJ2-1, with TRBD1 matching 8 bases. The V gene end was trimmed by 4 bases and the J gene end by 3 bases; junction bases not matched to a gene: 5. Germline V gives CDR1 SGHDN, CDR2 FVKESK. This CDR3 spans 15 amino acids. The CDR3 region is CASSRTGTGYNEQFF. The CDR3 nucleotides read TGTGCCAGCAGCCGTACCGGGACAGGCTACAATGAGCAGTTCTTC.

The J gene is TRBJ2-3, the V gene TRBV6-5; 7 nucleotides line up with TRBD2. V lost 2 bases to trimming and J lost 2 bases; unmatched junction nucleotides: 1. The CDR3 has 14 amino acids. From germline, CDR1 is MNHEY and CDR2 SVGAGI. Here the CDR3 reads CASSYLAATDTQYF. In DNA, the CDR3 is TGTGCCAGCAGTTACCTAGCGGCCACAGATACGCAGTATTTT.